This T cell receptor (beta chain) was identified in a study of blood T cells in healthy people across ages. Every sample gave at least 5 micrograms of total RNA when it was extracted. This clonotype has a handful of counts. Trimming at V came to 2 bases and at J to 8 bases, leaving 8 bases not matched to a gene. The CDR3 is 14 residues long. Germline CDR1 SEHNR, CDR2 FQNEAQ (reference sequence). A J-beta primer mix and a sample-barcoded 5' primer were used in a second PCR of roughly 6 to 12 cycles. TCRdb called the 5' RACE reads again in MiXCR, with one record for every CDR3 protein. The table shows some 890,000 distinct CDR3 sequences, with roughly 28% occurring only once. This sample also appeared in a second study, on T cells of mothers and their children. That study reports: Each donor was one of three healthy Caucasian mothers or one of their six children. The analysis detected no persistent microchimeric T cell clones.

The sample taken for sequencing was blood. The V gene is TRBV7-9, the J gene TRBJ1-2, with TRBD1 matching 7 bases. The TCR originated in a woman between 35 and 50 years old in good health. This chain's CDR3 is CASSLTTGDSGYTF. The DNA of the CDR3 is TGTGCCAGCAGCTTAACAACAGGGGACTCCGGCTACACCTTC.